Detailed here is one T cell receptor (beta chain). Its antigen remains unknown. The V gene end was trimmed by 5 bases and the J gene end by 4 bases; junction bases not matched to a gene: 9. The germline gives CDR1 SEHNR, CDR2 FQNEAQ (reference sequence). This CDR3 comprises 16 residues. The sample is drawn from a study of cytomegalovirus exposure and HLA in healthy donors. The PCR was carried out with 60 Vbeta primers and 13 Jbeta primers. The data were produced by immunoSEQ multiplex PCR, yet TCRdb's version contains in-frame clones alone and is incomplete. The sample records 180,000 or so clones, approximately 82% being singletons. Overall study findings and caveats: A link between a missense DCLRE1C variant and TCR beta V- and J-gene trimming emerged from a later analysis.

The sample was PBMCs. V is TRBV7-9 and J is TRBJ2-5; TRBD2 agrees at 11 bases. The clonotype originates from a woman aged 35 to 49 in good health and CMV-seropositive. The CDR3 loop reads CASSPGGLAGPETQYF. In nucleotides, the CDR3 is TGTGCCAGCAGCCCAGGTGGACTAGCGGGCCCAGAGACCCAGTACTTC. The variable domain in full, completed from reference TRBV7-9 and TRBJ2-5, reads DTGVSQNPRHKITKRGQNVTFRCDPISEHNRLYWYRQTLGQGPEFLTYFQNEAQLEKSRLLSDRFSAERPKGSFSTLEIQRTEQGDSAMYLCASSPGGLAGPETQYFGPGTRLLVL.